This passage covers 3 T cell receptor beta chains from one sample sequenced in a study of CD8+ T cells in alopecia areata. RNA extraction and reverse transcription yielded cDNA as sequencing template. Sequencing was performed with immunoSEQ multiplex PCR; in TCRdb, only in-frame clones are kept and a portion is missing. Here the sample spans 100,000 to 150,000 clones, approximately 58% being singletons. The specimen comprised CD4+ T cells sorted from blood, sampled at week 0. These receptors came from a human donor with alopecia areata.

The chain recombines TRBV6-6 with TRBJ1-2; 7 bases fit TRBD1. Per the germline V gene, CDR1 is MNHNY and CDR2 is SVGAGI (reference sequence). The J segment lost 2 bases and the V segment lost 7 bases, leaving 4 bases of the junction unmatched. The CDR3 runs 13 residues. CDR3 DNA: TGTGCCAGCACAGACAGGGTCAACTATGGCTACACCTTC. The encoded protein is CASTDRVNYGYTF.

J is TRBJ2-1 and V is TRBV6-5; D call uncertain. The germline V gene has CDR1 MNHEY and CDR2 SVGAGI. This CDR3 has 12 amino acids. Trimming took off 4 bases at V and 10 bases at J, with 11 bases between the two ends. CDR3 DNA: TGTGCCAGCAGTTCCCAGTCGGCCGAGCAGTTCTTC. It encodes CASSSQSAEQFF.

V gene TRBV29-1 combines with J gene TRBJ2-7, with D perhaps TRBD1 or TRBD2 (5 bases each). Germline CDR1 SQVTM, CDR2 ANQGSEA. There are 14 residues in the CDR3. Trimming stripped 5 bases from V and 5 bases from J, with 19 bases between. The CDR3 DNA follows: TGCAGCGTTTTAGAGGTTGGGGGAACCCACGAGCAGTACTTC. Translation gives CSVLEVGGTHEQYF.